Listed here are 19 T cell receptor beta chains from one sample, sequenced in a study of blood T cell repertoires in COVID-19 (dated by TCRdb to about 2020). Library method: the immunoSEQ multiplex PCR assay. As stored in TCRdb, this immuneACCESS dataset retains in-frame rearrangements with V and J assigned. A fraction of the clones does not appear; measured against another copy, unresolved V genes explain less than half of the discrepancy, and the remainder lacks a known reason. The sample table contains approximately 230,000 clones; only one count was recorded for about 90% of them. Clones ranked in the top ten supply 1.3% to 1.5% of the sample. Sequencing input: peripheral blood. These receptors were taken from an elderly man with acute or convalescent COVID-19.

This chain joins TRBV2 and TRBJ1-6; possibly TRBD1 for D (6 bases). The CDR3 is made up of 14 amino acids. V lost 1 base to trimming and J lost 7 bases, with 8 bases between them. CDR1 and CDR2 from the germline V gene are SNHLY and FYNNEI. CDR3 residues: CASSEEGGNSPLHF. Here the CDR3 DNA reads TGTGCCAGCAGTGAAGAGGGGGGGAATTCACCCCTCCACTTT.

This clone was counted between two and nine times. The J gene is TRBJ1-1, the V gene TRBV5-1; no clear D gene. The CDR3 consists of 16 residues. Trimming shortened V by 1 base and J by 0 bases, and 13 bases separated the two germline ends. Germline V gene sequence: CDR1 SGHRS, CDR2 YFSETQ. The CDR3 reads CASSLNPTPMNTEAFF. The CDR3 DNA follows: TGCGCCAGCAGCTTGAATCCCACACCGATGAACACTGAAGCTTTCTTT.

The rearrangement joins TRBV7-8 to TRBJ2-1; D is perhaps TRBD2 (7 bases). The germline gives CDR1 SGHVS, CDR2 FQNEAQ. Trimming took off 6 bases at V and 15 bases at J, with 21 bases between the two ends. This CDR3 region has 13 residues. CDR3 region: CASSLSSGGGLFF. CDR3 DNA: TGTGCCAGCAGTCTTAGTTCGGGGGGCGGCCTGTTCTTC.

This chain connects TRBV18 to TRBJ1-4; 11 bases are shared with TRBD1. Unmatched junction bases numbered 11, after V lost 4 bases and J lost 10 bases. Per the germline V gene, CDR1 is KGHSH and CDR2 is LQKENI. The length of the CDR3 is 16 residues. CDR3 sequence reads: CASSLTKAGTGGKLFF. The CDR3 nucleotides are TGTGCCAGCTCACTCACAAAGGCCGGGACAGGGGGAAAACTGTTTTTT.

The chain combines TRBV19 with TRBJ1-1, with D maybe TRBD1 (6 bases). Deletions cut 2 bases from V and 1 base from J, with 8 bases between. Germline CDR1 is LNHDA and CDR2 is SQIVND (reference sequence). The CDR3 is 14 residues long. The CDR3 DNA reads TGTGCCAGTAGTATACACAGGGCGAACACTGAAGCTTTCTTT. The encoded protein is CASSIHRANTEAFF.

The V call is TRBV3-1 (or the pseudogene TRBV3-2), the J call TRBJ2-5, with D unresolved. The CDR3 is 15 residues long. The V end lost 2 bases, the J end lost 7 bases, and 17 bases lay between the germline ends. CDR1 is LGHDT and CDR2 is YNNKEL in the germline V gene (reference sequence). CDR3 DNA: TGTGCCAGCAGCCAAAATAGGCAGGCTGCCGGGACCCAGTACTTC. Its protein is CASSQNRQAAGTQYF.

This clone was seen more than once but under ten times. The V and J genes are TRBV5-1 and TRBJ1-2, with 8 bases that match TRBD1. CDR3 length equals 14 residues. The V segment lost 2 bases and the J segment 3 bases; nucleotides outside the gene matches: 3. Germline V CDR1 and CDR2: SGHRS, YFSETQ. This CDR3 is CASSFAQGDYGYTF. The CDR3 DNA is TGCGCCAGCAGCTTTGCACAGGGGGACTATGGCTACACCTTC.

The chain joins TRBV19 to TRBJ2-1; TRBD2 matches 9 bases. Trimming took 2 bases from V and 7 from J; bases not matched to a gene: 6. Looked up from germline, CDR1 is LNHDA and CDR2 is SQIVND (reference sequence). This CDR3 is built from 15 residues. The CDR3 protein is CASSISGGLQNEQFF. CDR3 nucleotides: TGTGCCAGTAGTATAAGCGGGGGGCTTCAAAATGAGCAGTTCTTC.

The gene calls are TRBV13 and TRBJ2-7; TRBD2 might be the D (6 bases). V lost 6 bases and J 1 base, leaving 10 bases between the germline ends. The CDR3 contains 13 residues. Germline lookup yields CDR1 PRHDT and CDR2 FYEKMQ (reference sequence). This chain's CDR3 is CASRGRGSYEQYF. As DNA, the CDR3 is TGTGCCAGCAGAGGCCGGGGGTCCTACGAGCAGTACTTC.

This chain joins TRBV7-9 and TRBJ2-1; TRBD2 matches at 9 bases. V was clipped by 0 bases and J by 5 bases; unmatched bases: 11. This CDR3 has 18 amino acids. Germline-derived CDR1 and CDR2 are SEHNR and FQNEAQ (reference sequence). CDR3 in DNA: TGTGCCAGCAGCTTAGCGCTTGGGGCTAGCGGGGCTCACAATGAGCAGTTCTTC. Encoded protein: CASSLALGASGAHNEQFF.

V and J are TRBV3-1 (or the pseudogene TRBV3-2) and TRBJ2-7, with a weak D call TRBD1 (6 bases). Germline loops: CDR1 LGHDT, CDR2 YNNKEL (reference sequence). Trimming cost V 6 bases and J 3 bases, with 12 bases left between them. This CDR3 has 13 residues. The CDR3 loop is CASSRIGGYEQYF. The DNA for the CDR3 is TGTGCCAGCAGTCGGATAGGGGGCTACGAGCAGTACTTC.

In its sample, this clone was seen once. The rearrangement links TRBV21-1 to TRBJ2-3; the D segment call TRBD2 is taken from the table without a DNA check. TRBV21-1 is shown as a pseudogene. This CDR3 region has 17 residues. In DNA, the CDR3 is TGTGCCAGCAGCAATAGACGATTTAGCGGGAGGACAGATACGCAGTATTTT. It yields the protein CASSNRRFSGRTDTQYF.

The CDR3 nucleotides are TGTGCCAGCAGTAGACAGGGTCGGGAAGCTTTCTTT. It yields the protein CASSRQGREAFF. The chain combines TRBV6-5 with TRBJ1-1; 7 nucleotides agree with TRBD1. The V and J ends lost 5 bases and 8 bases, in that order; junction bases with no gene match: 5. CDR1 and CDR2 from the germline V gene are MNHEY and SVGAGI. This CDR3 has 12 residues.

This CDR3 is CASSHPHRDSRRNTEAFF. The CDR3 region has the DNA TGTGCCAGCAGCCATCCTCATAGGGACAGCAGAAGAAACACTGAAGCTTTCTTT. The gene calls are TRBV7-9 and TRBJ1-1, with TRBD1 matching 7 bases. Per the germline V gene, CDR1 is SEHNR and CDR2 is FQNEAQ (reference sequence). The CDR3 is 18 residues long. V shed 5 bases and J 2 bases; nucleotides not matched to a gene: 17.

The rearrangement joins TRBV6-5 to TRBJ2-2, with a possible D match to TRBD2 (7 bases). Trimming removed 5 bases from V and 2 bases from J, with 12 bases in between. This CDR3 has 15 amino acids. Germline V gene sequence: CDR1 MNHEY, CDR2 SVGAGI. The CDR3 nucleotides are TGTGCCAGCAGTAGGGCGGGGGCTAACACCGGGGAGCTGTTTTTT. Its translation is CASSRAGANTGELFF.

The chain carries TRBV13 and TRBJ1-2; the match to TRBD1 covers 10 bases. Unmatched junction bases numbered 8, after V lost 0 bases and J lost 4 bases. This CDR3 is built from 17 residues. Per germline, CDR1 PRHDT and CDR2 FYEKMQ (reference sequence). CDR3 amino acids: CASSLGGQGPLGYGYTF. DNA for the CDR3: TGTGCCAGCAGCTTAGGGGGACAGGGGCCTCTTGGCTATGGCTACACCTTC.

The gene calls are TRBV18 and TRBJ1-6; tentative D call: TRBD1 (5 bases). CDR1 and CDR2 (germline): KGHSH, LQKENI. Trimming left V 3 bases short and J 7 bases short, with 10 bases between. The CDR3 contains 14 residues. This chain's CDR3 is CASSPGGGNSPLHF. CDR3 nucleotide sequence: TGTGCCAGCTCACCCGGGGGGGGAAATTCACCCCTCCACTTT.

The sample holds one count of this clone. CDR3: CASSKNRERERVDTQYF. The CDR3 DNA sequence: TGTGCCAGCAGCAAAAATAGGGAGCGGGAGAGGGTAGATACGCAGTATTTT. The gene calls are TRBV21-1 and TRBJ2-3; the table's D call, TRBD2, was not checked against the DNA. TRBV21-1 is a documented pseudogene. CDR3 length: 17 amino acids.

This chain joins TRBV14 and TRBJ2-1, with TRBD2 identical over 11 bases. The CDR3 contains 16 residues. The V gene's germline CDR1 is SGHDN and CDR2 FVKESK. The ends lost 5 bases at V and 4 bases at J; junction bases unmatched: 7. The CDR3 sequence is CASSYIAGGPYNEQFF. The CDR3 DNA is TGTGCCAGCAGCTACATAGCGGGAGGGCCTTACAATGAGCAGTTCTTC.